Detailed here is one T cell receptor beta chain. No antigen is known for it. Given a much more abundant clone one base away, this may be a read error. This entry belongs to a study of T-cell reconstitution after alpha-beta-depleted transplantation in children. Study results and limitations: Among T cells one year after transplant, newly produced cells accounted for most counts and diversity.

The junction had 5 bases not matched to a gene; V was cut back by 2 bases and J by 6 bases. The CDR3 length is 13 residues. Per germline, CDR1 SQVTM and CDR2 ANQGSEA. Preparation of the TCRbeta library used unique molecular identifiers. TCRdb re-analysed the PCR reads in MiXCR, keeping a single row per CDR3 protein. The table lists about 300,000 distinct CDR3 sequences, roughly 7.8% of them singletons. The sequences come from peripheral blood, collected 360 days after TCRalphabeta/CD19-depleted stem cell transplant. The sequence derives from a female patient between 2 and 15 years old who had a stem cell transplant for Fanconi anemia, so the T cells may come from the graft donor. This chain links TRBV29-1 with TRBJ1-2; TRBD1 matches 8 bases. CDR3 in DNA: TGCAGCGTTGAATGGGCCAGGGGGCATGGCTACACCTTC. Amino acid sequence: CSVEWARGHGYTF.